The next 22 T cell receptor beta chains were all read from a single sample in a study of CD8+ T cells in alopecia areata. It was cDNA, reverse transcribed from extracted RNA, that served as the sequencing template. Sequenced by immunoSEQ multiplex PCR; TCRdb stores in-frame clones only, minus some. The table lists 150,000 to 250,000 clones, 45% to 75% of them singletons. Treatment of the sample: oral pan-JAK inhibitor, 5-10 mg twice daily. The source material was CD4+ T cells sorted from blood, sampled at week 4, from a patient treated with tofacitinib. The receptors here all came from a human donor with alopecia areata.

This CDR3 reads CATSRDKGAGELFF. The CDR3 nucleotides are TGTGCCACCAGCAGAGATAAAGGGGCCGGGGAGCTGTTTTTT. The V call is TRBV15, the J call TRBJ2-2; TRBD1 is a possible D gene (5 bases). Germline V gene lookup returns CDR1 LNHNV and CDR2 YYDKDF (reference sequence). This CDR3 region has 14 residues. V was shortened by 0 bases and J by 6 bases, with 8 bases between the two germline ends.

The rearrangement joins TRBV6-6 to TRBJ1-2; D may be TRBD1 (6 bases). There are 14 residues in the CDR3. Germline V lookup: CDR1 MNHNY, CDR2 SVGAGI (reference sequence). V was pared by 6 bases and J by 5 bases, with 16 bases between. This CDR3 reads CASSQLQGRYGYTF. The CDR3 DNA is TGTGCCAGCAGCCAACTACAGGGTCGGTATGGCTACACCTTC.

This clone occurred a few times. This chain joins TRBV30 and TRBJ2-3; TRBD1 might be the D (6 bases). The ends were cut back, 2 bases at V and 3 bases at J, with 12 bases in the middle. Germline CDR1 is GTSNPN and CDR2 is SVGIG (reference sequence). The CDR3 is 14 residues long. CDR3 sequence reads: CAWSNRDGTDTQYF. CDR3 in DNA: TGTGCCTGGAGTAACAGGGATGGTACAGATACGCAGTATTTT.

The chain couples TRBV27 to TRBJ1-2, with 8 bases fitting TRBD1. V shed 5 bases and J 8 bases; nucleotides not matched to a gene: 7. CDR1 and CDR2 from the germline V gene are MNHEY and SMNVEV (reference sequence). CDR3 length: 13 amino acids. This chain's CDR3 is CASSTDRGGGYTF. The CDR3 region has the DNA TGTGCCAGCAGTACAGACAGGGGAGGCGGCTACACCTTC.

This chain links TRBV6-5 with TRBJ2-7; D possibly corresponds to TRBD1 (5 bases). This CDR3 comprises 15 residues. CDR1 MNHEY and CDR2 SVGAGI come from the germline V gene. V lost 2 bases, J lost 3 bases, and 14 bases lay in between. For the CDR3, the DNA is TGTGCCAGCAGTTACCAATGGGGCGTCAGCTACGAGCAGTACTTC. Translating gives CASSYQWGVSYEQYF.

The V and J genes are TRBV10-3 and TRBJ2-1, with D possibly TRBD2 on 5 matching bases. Between the trimmed V and J ends, which lost 2 bases and 9 bases, there was a span of 11 bases. The CDR3 is 13 residues long. Germline V gives CDR1 ENHRY, CDR2 SYGVKD. CDR3 in amino acids: CAISELGSGEQFF. The DNA of the CDR3 is TGTGCCATCAGTGAGCTGGGGAGTGGTGAGCAGTTCTTC.

The CDR3 DNA reads as TGCGCCAGCAGCTTGGCCATGGGGAACACCGGGGAGCTGTTTTTT. This sequence encodes CASSLAMGNTGELFF. The chain couples TRBV5-1 to TRBJ2-2; D remains unclear. Germline CDR1 and CDR2: SGHRS and YFSETQ. The CDR3 is 15 residues long. The V end was cut by 0 bases, the J end by 1 base, with 7 bases between. The full variable domain, with the rest looked up from reference TRBV5-1 and TRBJ2-2, is KAGVTQTPRYLIKTRGQQVTLSCSPISGHRSVSWYQQTPGQGLQFLFEYFSETQRNKGNFPGRFSGRQFSNSRSEMNVSTLELGDSALYLCASSLAMGNTGELFFGEGSRLTVL.

V gene TRBV5-1 combines with J gene TRBJ2-3; the match to TRBD2 covers 11 bases. Germline V gene lookup returns CDR1 SGHRS and CDR2 YFSETQ. V lost 1 base and J lost 4; bases outside the gene matches: 2. The CDR3 length is 15 residues. CDR3 sequence reads: CASSLTTSGADTQYF. The CDR3 DNA reads TGCGCCAGCAGCTTGACGACTAGCGGGGCAGATACGCAGTATTTT.

This rearrangement joins TRBV7-9 to TRBJ2-5; 7 bases align to TRBD1. The V gene end was trimmed by 3 bases and the J gene end by 5 bases; junction bases not matched to a gene: 12. The CDR3 is 16 amino acids. Germline CDR1 is SEHNR and CDR2 is FQNEAQ (reference sequence). CDR3 DNA sequence: TGTGCCAGCAGCTTTAGGGGCACAGGGGCGGGTGAGACCCAGTACTTC. Translating it yields CASSFRGTGAGETQYF. The variable domain in full, completed from reference TRBV7-9 and TRBJ2-5, reads DTGVSQNPRHKITKRGQNVTFRCDPISEHNRLYWYRQTLGQGPEFLTYFQNEAQLEKSRLLSDRFSAERPKGSFSTLEIQRTEQGDSAMYLCASSFRGTGAGETQYFGPGTRLLVL.

This chain uses TRBV29-1 with TRBJ2-3; D not certain. The V end was cut by 4 bases, the J end by 1 base, with 12 bases between. The CDR3 is 14 residues long. The germline gives CDR1 SQVTM, CDR2 ANQGSEA. The DNA for the CDR3 is TGCAGCGTTGTTTTTGTATTAGGCACAGATACGCAGTATTTT. Its translation: CSVVFVLGTDTQYF.

The chain combines TRBV5-6 with TRBJ1-5, with a possible D match to TRBD1 (6 bases). Trimming removed 1 base at V and 6 bases at J, with 11 bases between. The CDR3 covers 14 residues. CDR1 is SGHDT, CDR2 YYEEEE, per germline. The CDR3 loop reads CASSLQDSLQPQHF. CDR3 nucleotides: TGTGCCAGCAGCTTGCAGGACAGCCTTCAGCCCCAGCATTTT.

The rearrangement links TRBV20-1 to TRBJ2-6, with no clear D. Deletions cut 5 bases from V and 9 bases from J, with 5 bases between. This CDR3 spans 10 amino acids. Germline V gene lookup returns CDR1 DFQATT and CDR2 SNEGSKA (reference sequence). The CDR3 nucleotides read TGCAGTGCTGGTGGCAACGTCCTGACTTTC. Amino acids: CSAGGNVLTF.

DNA for the CDR3: TGTGCCACCAACCAGATGGCTAGCAAAGCAGATACGCAGTATTTT. Translated: CATNQMASKADTQYF. This chain links TRBV15 with TRBJ2-3; weak D call: TRBD2 (5 bases). The germline V and J ends were trimmed by 7 bases and 4 bases, with 18 bases remaining between them. Germline CDR1 and CDR2: LNHNV and YYDKDF (reference sequence). The CDR3 is made up of 15 amino acids.

This clone showed up just a few times. The CDR3: CASSLQVRSVMFF. CDR3 DNA: TGTGCCAGCAGCTTACAGGTCAGGAGCGTAATGTTTTTT. This chain uses TRBV7-2 with TRBJ1-4; D gene unclear. Trimming removed 2 bases at V and 15 bases at J, with 16 bases between. Germline values: CDR1 SGHTA, CDR2 FQGNSA. This CDR3 has 13 residues.

This clone appeared many times. Other nucleotide sequences from this sample produce the same CDR3. The J gene is TRBJ2-5, the V gene TRBV28; D is uncertain. V shed 3 bases and J shed 4 bases, with 9 bases lying between them. CDR1 MDHEN and CDR2 SYDVKM come from the germline V gene. The length of the CDR3 is 13 residues. In DNA, the CDR3 is TGTGCCAGCAGTTTTGGCAGAGTAGAGACCCAGTACTTC. It codes for CASSFGRVETQYF.

The chain recombines TRBV7-8 with TRBJ2-7, with 7 positions matching TRBD1. Trimming at V came to 1 base and at J to 5 bases, leaving 8 bases not matched to a gene. The CDR3 has 15 residues. The germline V gene has CDR1 SGHVS and CDR2 FQNEAQ. CDR3: CASSLGAGTVNEQYF. As DNA, the CDR3 is TGTGCCAGCAGCTTAGGGGCCGGGACAGTGAACGAGCAGTACTTC.

This chain uses TRBV5-6 with TRBJ2-5; D gene ambiguous. The length of the CDR3 is 16 residues. Trimming pared 0 bases from V and 2 bases from J, leaving 14 bases between. In germline, CDR1 is SGHDT, CDR2 YYEEEE. CDR3 region: CASSLAGFLLQETQYF. CDR3 DNA: TGTGCCAGCAGCTTGGCCGGATTCCTCCTGCAAGAGACCCAGTACTTC.

V gene TRBV5-1 combines with J gene TRBJ2-7; D gene uncertain. The germline gives CDR1 SGHRS, CDR2 YFSETQ. This CDR3 has 12 amino acids. The V gene lost 6 bases and the J gene lost 0 bases, with 7 bases spanning the gap. This CDR3 is CASKGSSYEQYF. The CDR3 DNA reads as TGCGCCAGCAAGGGTAGCTCCTACGAGCAGTACTTC.

The V and J genes are TRBV30 and TRBJ1-2; the D is unclear. Germline CDR1 reads GTSNPN; CDR2 reads SVGIG (reference sequence). The CDR3 sequence is 11 residues long. The CDR3 bases are TGTCTCGGCCTTACTAACTATGGCTACACCTTC. This codes for CLGLTNYGYTF.

The table lists this clone with a count of one. The chain recombines TRBV6-5 with TRBJ2-5; the match to TRBD2 covers 9 bases. CDR3 size: 13 residues. V lost 5 bases and J lost 7; bases outside the gene matches: 5. CDR1 and CDR2 from the germline V gene are MNHEY and SVGAGI. CDR3 nucleotide sequence: TGTGCCAGCAGTCTGGGACTAGCTGGGACCCAGTACTTC. This encodes CASSLGLAGTQYF.

V usage is TRBV30 and J usage is TRBJ2-3; the D gene is possibly TRBD2 (7 bases). The CDR3 is 13 residues long. The germline V and J ends were trimmed by 0 bases and 9 bases, with 13 bases remaining between them. Germline values: CDR1 GTSNPN, CDR2 SVGIG (reference sequence). The CDR3 DNA sequence: TGTGCCTGGAGTGTACGGGGGGCGGGCACGCAGTATTTT. It specifies CAWSVRGAGTQYF.

The chain carries TRBV29-1 and TRBJ2-5, with unresolved D. CDR1 and CDR2 (germline): SQVTM, ANQGSEA. Trimming shortened V by 4 bases and J by 1 base, and 7 bases separated the two germline ends. The CDR3 runs to 12 residues. The CDR3 DNA reads TGCAGCGTTGGGCACACCCAAGAGACCCAGTACTTC. Translated: CSVGHTQETQYF. Full variable domain (remainder filled in from reference TRBV29-1 and TRBJ2-5): SAVISQKPSRDICQRGTSLTIQCQVDSQVTMMFWYRQQPGQSLTLIATANQGSEATYESGFVIDKFPISRPNLTFSTLTVSNMSPEDSSIYLCSVGHTQETQYFGPGTRLLVL.